Described below is a single T cell receptor (beta chain) sequence and its context. The antigen remains undetermined. Authors' methods: There were no quality scores in the junction-only immunoSEQ sequences, so filtering differed. Assay used: immunoSEQ multiplex PCR; TCRdb lists only in-frame clones, some missing. Clone size and the V and J calls come from that table; the DNA yielded D and trimming. Counted here are more than 900,000 clones, around 78% occurring once; the ten biggest clones make up roughly 0.55%. The CDR3 contains 16 residues. V was clipped by 5 bases and J by 2 bases, with 16 bases between them. From germline, CDR1 is SGHTA and CDR2 FQGNSA. This entry is derived from a study of shared clonotypes between healthy human individuals. Findings and caveats of the study: Relative to their counterparts shared across all four donors, non-shared clonotypes exhibited diminished generation probabilities. Clonotypes that were shared across a handful of donors made up about 5.1% of naive CD4 clonotypes. Rarefaction demonstrated incomplete sorted-subset sequencing despite large depth.

The material sequenced was memory CD4+ T cells from PBMCs. Subset of the sample: CD45RA-negative fraction. This rearrangement joins TRBV7-2 to TRBJ2-4; D remains unclear. The sequence was collected from a man between 18 and 29 years old in good health. Some clones in this sample may be carry-over from other donors' samples. This CDR3 is CASSPFLADTKNIQYF. The DNA for the CDR3 is TGTGCCAGCAGCCCATTTCTGGCGGATACCAAAAACATTCAGTACTTC.